The clone carrying this T cell receptor (beta chain) was found a few times. The antigen is not known. Treatment: approximately 11-day PBMC culture with coronavirus spike peptide pools or control peptides (ViraFEST assay). Antigen-specific T cells were expanded with peptide pools by ViraFEST, and TCRs were then sequenced. Negative-selection isolation of CD4+ T cells was performed after 9 to 11 days of culture. This record comes from a study of vaccination and CD4 T cells after COVID-19. Across the study: The stimulus for the cells was overlapping spike peptides derived from SARS-CoV-2, HCoV-NL63, HCoV-OC43 and HCoV-229E.

Scientists ran DNA taken from cultured CD4+ T cells through the Oncomine TCR Beta short-read assay for sequencing. Each CDR3 protein is one row after TCRdb ran MiXCR on the PCR reads. Among 10,000 to 12,000 distinct CDR3 sequences listed, 25% to 40% were seen once. V lost 5 bases, J lost 5 bases, and 6 bases stayed unmatched. CDR1 is SGHTA and CDR2 is FQGNSA in the germline V gene. CDR3 length: 14 residues. The sequencing sample was made of CD4+ T cells from blood, cultured in vitro. The receptor's source is a human donor who had recovered from COVID-19. The rearrangement uses TRBV7-2 and TRBJ2-7; 10 bases are a match to TRBD1. In DNA form, the CDR3 reads TGTGCCAGCAGCGTCCGACAGGGGGCCCACGAGCAGTACTTC. Amino acid sequence: CASSVRQGAHEQYF.